What follows are 15 T cell receptor beta chains derived from one specimen sequenced in a study of cytomegalovirus exposure and HLA in healthy donors. Data came from immunoSEQ multiplex PCR; TCRdb stores just in-frame clones and leaves some out. The table shows 160,000 or so clones, with 70% to 90% occurring only once. The sample taken for sequencing was PBMCs. Receptor source: a man aged 18-30 years in good health and CMV-seronegative.

V and J are TRBV5-1 and TRBJ2-5; D gene unclear. The CDR3 sequence is 12 residues long. Germline V gene data show CDR1 as SGHRS and CDR2 as YFSETQ. V lost 4 bases, J lost 4 bases, and 8 bases lay in between. CDR3 protein: CASSISVETQYF. DNA for the CDR3: TGCGCCAGCAGCATCTCCGTAGAGACCCAGTACTTC.

The rearrangement links TRBV27 to TRBJ1-1; D is possibly TRBD1 (6 bases). Per germline, CDR1 MNHEY and CDR2 SMNVEV (reference sequence). Trimming removed 1 base at V and 4 bases at J, with 10 bases between. The CDR3 totals 14 residues. CDR3 in amino acids: CASSLWQGSTEAFF. Here the CDR3 DNA reads TGTGCCAGCAGTTTATGGCAGGGGTCCACTGAAGCTTTCTTT.

The DNA for the CDR3 is TGTGCCAGCAGCTTGGCAGCAACTAATGAAAAACTGTTTTTT. This codes for CASSLAATNEKLFF. The chain has TRBV5-6 and TRBJ1-4; D not resolved. Germline V gene sequence: CDR1 SGHDT, CDR2 YYEEEE. The CDR3 sequence is 14 residues long. V was trimmed by 0 bases and J by 0 bases, leaving 3 bases between them.

V and J are TRBV14 and TRBJ2-7, with D hard to call. This CDR3 contains 12 residues. The ends were cut back, 0 bases at V and 6 bases at J, with 6 bases in the middle. Germline V lookup: CDR1 SGHDN, CDR2 FVKESK. The CDR3 region has the DNA TGTGCCAGCAGCCAAGATAGTGCCGAGCAGTACTTC. This gives the protein CASSQDSAEQYF.

This clone came up once. J is TRBJ1-1 and V is TRBV28; 9 bases are a match to TRBD1. The CDR3 loop spans 17 amino acids. V was clipped by 6 bases and J by 3 bases; unmatched bases: 14. The germline gives CDR1 MDHEN, CDR2 SYDVKM. As DNA, the CDR3 is TGTGCCAGCAGCCTTGGGGACAGGGCAGGTTACGACACTGAAGCTTTCTTT. Amino acids: CASSLGDRAGYDTEAFF. Together with reference TRBV28 and TRBJ1-1, the CDR3 gives the full variable domain: DVKVTQSSRYLVKRTGEKVFLECVQDMDHENMFWYRQDPGLGLRLIYFSYDVKMKEKGDIPEGYSVSREKKERFSLILESASTNQTSMYLCASSLGDRAGYDTEAFFGQGTRLTVV.

The J gene is TRBJ2-2, the V gene TRBV18, with TRBD2 matching 11 bases. J lost 1 base, V lost 6 bases, and 4 bases had no gene match. CDR3 length equals 16 residues. CDR1 is KGHSH, CDR2 LQKENI, per germline. The CDR3 region has the DNA TGTGCCAGCTCGCCTACTAGCGGGAGGAACACCGGGGAGCTGTTTTTT. Translated: CASSPTSGRNTGELFF.

This chain connects TRBV6-5 to TRBJ2-1, with 7 bases identical to TRBD2. V was pared by 8 bases and J by 0 bases, with 4 bases of the junction left unmatched. The germline V gene has CDR1 MNHEY and CDR2 SVGAGI. CDR3 length: 14 amino acids. CDR3 DNA sequence: TGTGCCAGCGGGAAGCGGGACTCCTACAATGAGCAGTTCTTC. Translated, it gives CASGKRDSYNEQFF.

The chain has TRBV6-6 and TRBJ1-1; tentatively, D is TRBD1 (5 bases). There are 14 residues in the CDR3. V lost 5 bases, J lost 3 bases, and 13 bases lay in between. Germline lookup yields CDR1 MNHNY and CDR2 SVGAGI (reference sequence). CDR3 residues: CASSKARVYTEAFF. The CDR3 coding sequence is TGTGCCAGCAGTAAAGCCAGGGTATACACTGAAGCTTTCTTT.

J is TRBJ2-1 and V is TRBV7-2; 8 bases are shared with TRBD2. This CDR3 region has 16 residues. Unmatched junction bases numbered 7, after V lost 3 bases and J lost 3 bases. CDR1 SGHTA and CDR2 FQGNSA come from the germline V gene. CDR3 DNA: TGTGCCAGCAGCTTGGTGGGACTAGTGTACTACAATGAGCAGTTCTTC. This codes for CASSLVGLVYYNEQFF.

The chain carries TRBV6-5 and TRBJ2-5; D might be TRBD2 (6 bases). The length of the CDR3 is 11 residues. Germline values: CDR1 MNHEY, CDR2 SVGAGI. With 11 bases removed from V and 5 bases from J, the gap between germline ends came to 12 bases. The CDR3 DNA reads as TGTGCCGGAGGGGATCCGGAGACCCAGTACTTC. Protein product: CAGGDPETQYF.

V usage is TRBV13 and J usage is TRBJ2-7; 8 bases align to TRBD2. The germline gives CDR1 PRHDT, CDR2 FYEKMQ (reference sequence). The CDR3 contains 17 residues. The V segment lost 1 base and the J segment 0 bases; nucleotides outside the gene matches: 8. In DNA, the CDR3 is TGTGCCAGCAGCTTAGAGGAGGCGGGAGGCCGCTCCTACGAGCAGTACTTC. Its protein product is CASSLEEAGGRSYEQYF.

The chain carries TRBV19 and TRBJ1-2; 7 positions agree with TRBD1. Germline CDR1 is LNHDA and CDR2 is SQIVND (reference sequence). Losses at the gene ends were 6 bases for V and 3 bases for J; bases not matched to a gene: 10. This CDR3 has 15 residues. CDR3 DNA sequence: TGTGCCAGTAGAAGGTCGGACAGGAGCCACTATGGCTACACCTTC. Amino acids: CASRRSDRSHYGYTF.

The rearrangement uses TRBV6-5 and TRBJ1-5, with 7 bases fitting TRBD1. Germline V gene lookup returns CDR1 MNHEY and CDR2 SVGAGI. With 6 bases clipped from V and 1 base from J, the junction kept 6 bases outside the gene matches. The CDR3 consists of 15 residues. In nucleotides, the CDR3 is TGTGCCAGCAGCCGACAGGGCTGGAGCAATCAGCCCCAGCATTTT. Protein sequence: CASSRQGWSNQPQHF.

The chain combines TRBV15 with TRBJ1-2; the D gene is possibly TRBD1 (5 bases). Germline V gives CDR1 LNHNV, CDR2 YYDKDF (reference sequence). The CDR3 has 16 amino acids. V was pared by 3 bases and J by 4 bases, with 18 bases between. Here the CDR3 DNA reads TGTGCCACCAGCAGGGGGGGAGAGGTGCCAGGCTATGGCTACACCTTC. Protein product: CATSRGGEVPGYGYTF.

V is TRBV29-1 and J is TRBJ1-5; maybe TRBD1 (5 bases). Germline V gives CDR1 SQVTM, CDR2 ANQGSEA. The CDR3 has 13 amino acids. The V end lost 5 bases, the J end lost 0 bases, and 8 bases lay between the germline ends. Here the CDR3 DNA reads TGCAGCGTTCGTACAGGTAGCAATCAGCCCCAGCATTTT. As protein: CSVRTGSNQPQHF.